These 21 T cell receptor beta chains came from one sample sequenced in a study of long-term antiretroviral therapy in people with HIV. Survey level was the resolution at which the v3.0 immunoSEQ assay ran. TCRdb's copy holds only in-frame clones and misses some; the assay was immunoSEQ multiplex PCR. The sample lists tens of thousands of clones; around 87% were seen once. The sample here was unsorted PBMCs, taken 0.2 years before starting antiretroviral therapy. Receptors originate from a man aged 18 to 30 with HIV.

The J gene is TRBJ1-5, the V gene TRBV6-5; a weak D match, TRBD1 (6 bases). CDR3 size: 15 residues. Germline loops: CDR1 MNHEY, CDR2 SVGAGI. V was cut by 0 bases and J by 5 bases, with 11 bases left in between. The CDR3 region is CASSYSGGLDQPQHF. In DNA, the CDR3 is TGTGCCAGCAGTTACTCAGGGGGGTTGGATCAGCCCCAGCATTTT.

The chain has TRBV30 and TRBJ2-1; D remains ambiguous. Germline V lookup: CDR1 GTSNPN, CDR2 SVGIG (reference sequence). This CDR3 spans 13 amino acids. V was trimmed by 3 bases and J by 5 bases, leaving 11 bases between them. The DNA of the CDR3 is TGTGCCTGGAGGGGTCGAACTAACAATGAGCAGTTCTTC. The encoded protein is CAWRGRTNNEQFF.

The chain joins TRBV19 to TRBJ2-7; 10 nucleotides align to TRBD1. V shed 4 bases and J 3 bases; nucleotides not matched to a gene: 6. Germline CDR1 reads LNHDA; CDR2 reads SQIVND (reference sequence). The length of the CDR3 is 15 residues. CDR3 loop: CASSTVDRGIYEQYF. As DNA, the CDR3 is TGTGCCAGTAGTACTGTGGACAGGGGGATCTACGAGCAGTACTTC.

The J gene is TRBJ1-2, the V gene TRBV2; 8 bases are a match to TRBD1. The CDR3 consists of 12 residues. V lost 10 bases, J lost 7 bases, and 8 bases stayed unmatched. Germline V gene lookup returns CDR1 SNHLY and CDR2 FYNNEI. The CDR3 DNA follows: TGTGCCACCACGACAGGGGTTGGTGGCTACACCTTC. Translating gives CATTTGVGGYTF.

V usage is TRBV4-3 and J usage is TRBJ1-1; D unresolved. CDR1 is LGHNA, CDR2 YSLEER, per germline. Trimming cost V 6 bases and J 0 bases, with 11 bases left between them. The CDR3 is 14 residues long. CDR3 in amino acids: CASSLAGLNTEAFF. The CDR3 coding sequence is TGCGCCAGCAGTCTAGCGGGGTTGAACACTGAAGCTTTCTTT.

This rearrangement joins TRBV10-1 to TRBJ2-7; 7 bases agree with TRBD1. V dropped 7 bases and J dropped 2; count of bases not matched to a gene: 8. This CDR3 has 14 residues. Germline values: CDR1 WNHNN, CDR2 SYGVQD (reference sequence). The CDR3 loop is CASIRAQGTYEQYF. CDR3 sequence (DNA): TGCGCCAGCATCAGGGCACAGGGGACCTACGAGCAGTACTTC.

V is TRBV7-2 and J is TRBJ2-7; D is possibly TRBD2 (6 bases). The V gene lost 3 bases and the J gene lost 0 bases, with 6 bases spanning the gap. The CDR3 sequence is 13 residues long. The germline CDR1 and CDR2 sequences are SGHTA and FQGNSA. The CDR3 here is CASSFGSSYEQYF. The CDR3 DNA sequence: TGTGCCAGCAGCTTCGGGAGCTCCTACGAGCAGTACTTC.

This chain joins TRBV29-1 and TRBJ2-5, with D possibly matching TRBD2 (6 bases). CDR1 SQVTM and CDR2 ANQGSEA come from the germline V gene. The V end lost 3 bases, the J end lost 2 bases, and 25 bases lay between the germline ends. The CDR3 loop spans 18 amino acids. CDR3 amino acids: CSVDLIGGWGTPQETQYF. The CDR3 coding sequence is TGCAGCGTTGATTTAATTGGCGGCTGGGGGACTCCTCAAGAGACCCAGTACTTC.

The chain couples TRBV19 to TRBJ2-3; the D gene is possibly TRBD2 (6 bases). The V gene's germline CDR1 is LNHDA and CDR2 SQIVND (reference sequence). V lost 4 bases and J lost 0, with 11 bases in between. The CDR3 runs 15 residues. CDR3 sequence (DNA): TGTGCCAGTAGTACGTACGGAGGGAGCACAGATACGCAGTATTTT. It is translated as CASSTYGGSTDTQYF.

The rearrangement joins TRBV11-2 to TRBJ2-1; D is ambiguous. V was clipped by 0 bases and J by 7 bases, with 7 bases between them. Germline V gives CDR1 SGHAT, CDR2 FQNNGV. This CDR3 comprises 13 residues. The CDR3 protein is CASSLDQVNEQFF. The CDR3 bases are TGTGCCAGCAGCTTAGATCAAGTGAATGAGCAGTTCTTC.

The chain links TRBV6-5 to TRBJ2-7; 9 positions match TRBD1. The germline CDR1 and CDR2 sequences are MNHEY and SVGAGI. The CDR3 has 14 amino acids. The V segment lost 6 bases and the J segment 5 bases; nucleotides outside the gene matches: 8. This CDR3 is CASSITGTGNEQYF. DNA for the CDR3: TGTGCCAGCAGCATTACCGGGACAGGGAACGAGCAGTACTTC.

The CDR3 nucleotides read TGTGCCAGCAGCTCGTCGGTAGTCGGTACTGAAGCTTTCTTT. The encoded protein is CASSSSVVGTEAFF. The chain combines TRBV7-2 with TRBJ1-1; no clear D. Trimming left V 4 bases short and J 5 bases short, with 14 bases between. CDR3 length: 14 residues. Germline values: CDR1 SGHTA, CDR2 FQGNSA.

As concerns this clone: Its ends do not fully match the called genes, so a read error is possible. The chain combines TRBV11-2 with TRBJ1-1; 8 nucleotides agree with TRBD1. CDR1 and CDR2 from the germline V gene are SGHAT and FQNNGV. CDR3 length: 12 residues. CDR3 protein: CASSSGGRERIF. The CDR3 DNA reads TGTGCCAGCAGCTCAGGGGGCCGGGAGCGGATCTTT.

The chain couples TRBV30 to TRBJ1-1; the D is unclear. CDR3 length equals 12 residues. Germline V gene lookup returns CDR1 GTSNPN and CDR2 SVGIG (reference sequence). V lost 3 bases and J lost 6, with 11 bases in between. The CDR3 nucleotides are TGTGCCTGGAGCGCCGCCGGGTCTGAAGCTTTCTTT. It yields the protein CAWSAAGSEAFF.

This clone was detected once. The V call is TRBV5-1, the J call TRBJ2-1; the D gene could be TRBD1 or TRBD2 (5 bases each). CDR1 is SGHRS and CDR2 is YFSETQ in the germline V gene. CDR3 length: 15 amino acids. Between the trimmed V and J ends, which lost 0 bases and 5 bases, there was a span of 12 bases. This chain's CDR3 is CASSLAGTGDNEQFF. The DNA of the CDR3 is TGCGCCAGCAGCTTGGCCGGGACGGGTGACAATGAGCAGTTCTTC.

The chain uses TRBV4-2 and TRBJ1-1; D unresolved. The germline CDR1 and CDR2 sequences are LGHNA and YNFKEQ. The CDR3 extends over 15 amino acids. With 6 bases removed from V and 1 base from J, the gap between germline ends came to 15 bases. The chain's CDR3 is CASRRERTANTEAFF. The CDR3 DNA follows: TGTGCCAGCAGGAGGGAGAGGACGGCGAACACTGAAGCTTTCTTT.

V is TRBV7-2 and J is TRBJ2-3; D unclear. CDR1 SGHTA and CDR2 FQGNSA come from the germline V gene. The length of the CDR3 is 13 residues. V was shortened by 5 bases and J by 6 bases, with 12 bases between the two germline ends. The CDR3 DNA is TGTGCCAGCAGCCCACCATCCGGCGATACGCAGTATTTT. Translating it yields CASSPPSGDTQYF.

This chain links TRBV12-2 with TRBJ1-5; the table's D call TRBD1 went unverified against the DNA. TRBV12-2 has pseudogene status. The CDR3 has 17 residues. CDR3 nucleotides: TGTGCAAGTCGCTCGCGCCCGGGACAGGGTTTTCGTCAGCCCCAGCATTTT. Amino acid sequence: CASRSRPGQGFRQPQHF.

The chain employs TRBV4-3 and TRBJ1-2; the match to TRBD1 covers 7 bases. Per germline, CDR1 LGHNA and CDR2 YSLEER. Trimming cost V 4 bases and J 4 bases; bases outside gene matches: 12. CDR3 size: 16 residues. CDR3 protein: CASSRRTGERGYGYTF. In nucleotides, the CDR3 is TGCGCCAGCAGCCGTCGAACAGGGGAACGCGGCTATGGCTACACCTTC.

This chain uses TRBV30 with TRBJ1-1; the D is unclear. The germline V gene encodes CDR1 GTSNPN and CDR2 SVGIG (reference sequence). Trimming stripped 4 bases from V and 7 bases from J, with 16 bases between. This CDR3 contains 13 residues. The CDR3 is CAWMRAANYEAFF. The DNA of the CDR3 is TGTGCCTGGATGAGGGCTGCTAATTATGAAGCTTTCTTT.

This chain connects TRBV6-6 to TRBJ2-7; D unresolved. Trimming pared 4 bases from V and 6 bases from J, leaving 10 bases between. Germline V gene data show CDR1 as MNHNY and CDR2 as SVGAGI (reference sequence). The CDR3 totals 12 residues. The CDR3 nucleotides are TGTGCCAGCAGTTCCCCGTTAAGCGAGCAGTACTTC. Translating it yields CASSSPLSEQYF.